The subject of this entry is one TCR beta chain. This sample stems from a study of shared clonotypes between healthy human individuals. Germline V gene sequence: CDR1 MDHEN, CDR2 SYDVKM. The CDR3 runs to 15 residues. With 5 bases clipped from V and 8 bases from J, the junction kept 8 bases outside the gene matches. Replicate PCRs from sorted subsets contained about 200 ng DNA, which is some 30,000 T cell genomes. Profiled with immunoSEQ multiplex PCR; TCRdb holds only in-frame clones, not every one. The table includes more than 1.2 million clones, approximately 98.5% detected once. The sequenced sample consisted of naive CD4+ T cells sorted from blood. This sample's subset: CD45RA+ positively selected. This TCR was recovered from a man aged 25-45 years in good health. The chain combines TRBV28 with TRBJ2-1; TRBD2 matches at 11 bases. The CDR3 DNA reads as TGTGCCAGCAGTCACTCGGGACTAGCGGTCTATGAGCAGTTCTTC. Translating it yields CASSHSGLAVYEQFF.